This T cell receptor (beta chain) was obtained from a study of OX40 agonist ivuxolimab in advanced cancers. Overall study: With a range of roughly 20 to 80, age averaged about 58 years, and roughly 80% were male. Study results and limitations: Partial responders receiving 0.1-3.0 mg/kg showed among the lowest clonal expansion.

TCRdb's copy holds only in-frame clones and misses some; the assay was immunoSEQ multiplex PCR. Of tens of thousands of clones in the sample, more than 75% were seen once. Patients were ineligible given autoimmune disease history or systemic immunosuppression. CDR3 length: 18 amino acids. With 2 bases clipped from V and 5 bases from J, the junction kept 11 bases outside the gene matches. CDR1 and CDR2 from the germline V gene are SGDLS and YYNGEE. Comment on this clone: Its antigen is unidentified.

The starting material was CD4+ or CD8+ T cells sorted from blood, obtained in a trial of the OX40 agonist ivuxolimab. This chain uses TRBV9 with TRBJ2-5; 14 bases are a match to TRBD2. The clonotype comes from an adult with an advanced solid tumor such as melanoma, head and neck, liver or kidney cancer. The CDR3 DNA reads TGTGCCAGCAGCGTGGGGACTAGCGGGGGTTCATCCGGGGAGACCCAGTACTTC. Residues: CASSVGTSGGSSGETQYF.